The rows below give T cell receptor beta chains drawn from one sample of a study of regulatory T cells in long-lasting Graves disease. TCRdb fed the multiplex PCR reads into MiXCR, producing one record per CDR3 protein. The sample comprises 400,000 or so distinct CDR3 sequences, around 21% of which are singletons, and around 21% rests with the top ten. This sample comprised peripheral blood mononuclear cells (PBMCs), obtained when the disease was refractory, from a patient treated with antithyroid drugs. The receptors here all came from a female donor with Graves disease. CDR3s include the opening cysteine and the closing phenylalanine or tryptophan. D genes are given only for firm matches. Size values are once, few and many counts, or a class for expanded clones, and some rows have none.

D: .; size: .; J: TRBJ2-2; V: TRBV6-1; CDR3: CASSGPNELFF; DNA: TGTGCCAGCAGTGGACCTAACGAGCTGTTTTTC
D: TRBD1; size: .; J: TRBJ1-2; V: TRBV18; CDR3: CASSPTTGGDGYTF; DNA: TGTGCCAGCTCCCCCACGACAGGGGGTGACGGCTACACCTTC
D: .; size: .; J: TRBJ2-7; V: TRBV12-3/TRBV12-4; CDR3: CASSSYGSYEQYF; DNA: TGTGCCAGCAGCTCCTATGGTTCCTACGAGCAGTACTTC
D: .; size: many; J: TRBJ2-7; V: TRBV10-3; CDR3: CAISEGGYEQYF; DNA: TGTGCCATCAGTGAGGGGGGGTACGAGCAGTACTTC
D: .; size: many; J: TRBJ2-7; V: TRBV28; CDR3: CASSLPEGRRAYEQYF; DNA: TGTGCCAGCAGTCTCCCAGAGGGGCGCCGAGCCTACGAGCAGTACTTC
D: .; size: .; J: TRBJ1-3; V: TRBV7-2; CDR3: CASSITRGNTIYF; DNA: TGTGCCAGCAGCATCACCCGGGGAAACACCATATATTTT
D: .; size: .; J: TRBJ1-6; V: TRBV9; CDR3: CASSVGDMRNSPLHF; DNA: TGTGCCAGCAGCGTAGGGGACATGAGAAATTCACCCCTCCACTTT
D: TRBD2; size: .; J: TRBJ2-3; V: TRBV20-1; CDR3: CSARGTSVTDTQYF; DNA: TGCAGTGCTCGGGGGACTAGCGTCACAGATACGCAGTATTTT
D: .; size: .; J: TRBJ2-5; V: TRBV12-3/TRBV12-4; CDR3: CASRILGAQETQYF; DNA: TGTGCCAGTAGAATCCTCGGGGCACAAGAGACCCAGTACTTC
D: .; size: .; J: TRBJ2-2; V: TRBV6-5; CDR3: CASSYADTAGELFF; DNA: TGTGCCAGCAGTTACGCGGATACTGCCGGGGAGCTGTTTTTT
D: TRBD1; size: few; J: TRBJ2-2; V: TRBV27; CDR3: CATRGRITGELFF; DNA: TGTGCCACCAGGGGGCGGATCACCGGGGAGCTGTTTTTT
D: .; size: .; J: TRBJ2-6; V: TRBV18; CDR3: CASSRQPSGANVLTF; DNA: TGTGCCAGCTCCCGACAACCTTCTGGGGCCAACGTCCTGACTTTC
D: .; size: many; J: TRBJ1-1; V: TRBV28; CDR3: CASSGSPTNTEAFF; DNA: TGTGCCAGCAGTGGTAGCCCGACGAACACTGAAGCTTTCTTT
D: .; size: many; J: TRBJ1-1; V: TRBV28; CDR3: CASSSDIFNAEAFF; DNA: TGTGCCAGCAGTTCGGACATTTTTAACGCTGAAGCTTTCTTT
D: .; size: many; J: TRBJ1-1; V: TRBV6-2/TRBV6-3; CDR3: CASSYVPTDAEAFF; DNA: TGTGCCAGCAGTTACGTCCCAACCGACGCTGAAGCTTTCTTT
D: TRBD1; size: many; J: TRBJ1-2; V: TRBV7-2; CDR3: CASSLTGAIGYTF; DNA: TGTGCCAGCAGCTTAACAGGGGCGATTGGCTACACCTTC
D: TRBD1; size: many; J: TRBJ2-7; V: TRBV2; CDR3: CASSSGTGSEQYF; DNA: TGTGCCAGCAGTTCCGGGACAGGGTCCGAGCAGTACTTC
D: .; size: many; J: TRBJ2-7; V: TRBV2; CDR3: CASERTGLAEQYF; DNA: TGTGCCAGCGAAAGGACCGGGTTGGCCGAGCAGTACTTC
D: TRBD1; size: many; J: TRBJ2-4; V: TRBV28; CDR3: CASSLGQGKNIQYF; DNA: TGTGCCAGCAGTTTAGGACAGGGTAAAAACATTCAGTACTTC
D: .; size: .; J: TRBJ1-5; V: TRBV7-9; CDR3: CASSLAGRPGPQHF; DNA: TGTGCCAGCAGCTTAGCCGGCAGGCCCGGGCCCCAGCATTTT
D: .; size: .; J: TRBJ1-1; V: TRBV5-5; CDR3: CASSLEWGNTEAFF; DNA: TGTGCCAGCAGCTTGGAATGGGGTAACACTGAAGCTTTCTTT
D: TRBD1; size: few; J: TRBJ1-5; V: TRBV6-5; CDR3: CASSYRGTGEQPQHF; DNA: TGTGCCAGCAGTTACAGGGGGACAGGGGAACAGCCCCAGCATTTT
D: .; size: few; J: TRBJ1-2; V: TRBV3-1; CDR3: CASSQEPMVSFGGYTF; DNA: TGTGCCAGCAGCCAAGAACCGATGGTTTCGTTCGGGGGCTACACCTTC
D: .; size: many; J: TRBJ1-1; V: TRBV20-1; CDR3: CSARITQHNTEAFF; DNA: TGCAGTGCTAGGATAACACAACACAACACTGAAGCTTTCTTT
D: .; size: .; J: TRBJ2-7; V: TRBV5-1; CDR3: CASSGLRGDEQYF; DNA: TGCGCCAGCTCCGGCCTCCGGGGTGACGAGCAGTACTTC
D: .; size: many; J: TRBJ1-1; V: TRBV12-3/TRBV12-4; CDR3: CASMAGTLNTEAFF; DNA: TGTGCCAGCATGGCCGGGACACTGAACACTGAAGCTTTCTTT
D: .; size: .; J: TRBJ2-5; V: TRBV7-9; CDR3: CASSLAVYEEPQETQYF; DNA: TGTGCCAGCAGCTTAGCGGTGTACGAGGAACCACAAGAGACCCAGTACTTC
D: .; size: few; J: TRBJ2-7; V: TRBV5-5; CDR3: CASSLAGESGAWKQYF; DNA: TGTGCCAGCAGCTTGGCGGGGGAATCCGGAGCATGGAAGCAGTACTTC
D: TRBD1; size: many; J: TRBJ1-1; V: TRBV27; CDR3: CASSLRTGGGLNTEAFF; DNA: TGTGCCAGCAGTTTAAGGACAGGGGGCGGCCTGAACACTGAAGCTTTCTTT
D: .; size: .; J: TRBJ1-5; V: TRBV6-5; CDR3: CASSSGSDNQPQHF; DNA: TGTGCCAGCAGTTCTGGCAGTGACAATCAGCCCCAGCATTTT
D: TRBD1; size: few; J: TRBJ1-1; V: TRBV11-2; CDR3: CASSLAFPQQGAGTEAFF; DNA: TGTGCCAGCAGCTTAGCTTTCCCGCAACAGGGGGCTGGCACTGAAGCTTTCTTT
D: .; size: .; J: TRBJ1-2; V: TRBV18; CDR3: CASSGSQGTGYGYTF; DNA: TGTGCCAGCTCAGGGTCGCAGGGAACCGGCTATGGCTACACCTTC
D: .; size: many; J: TRBJ1-5; V: TRBV12-3/TRBV12-4; CDR3: CASSRDKSSNQPQHF; DNA: TGTGCCAGCAGTCGGGACAAGAGTAGCAATCAGCCCCAGCATTTT
D: .; size: many; J: TRBJ2-5; V: TRBV5-6; CDR3: CASSFGTVYQETQYF; DNA: TGTGCCAGCAGCTTCGGAACAGTGTACCAAGAGACCCAGTACTTC
D: TRBD2; size: .; J: TRBJ2-3; V: TRBV7-8; CDR3: CASSPKTSASTDTQYF; DNA: TGTGCCAGCAGCCCAAAGACTAGCGCAAGCACAGATACGCAGTATTTT
D: TRBD1; size: .; J: TRBJ1-4; V: TRBV7-8; CDR3: CASSSTGTGPEKLFF; DNA: TGTGCCAGCAGCTCAACCGGGACAGGACCAGAAAAACTGTTTTTT
D: .; size: many; J: TRBJ2-6; V: TRBV11-2; CDR3: CASAQTSGANVLTF; DNA: TGTGCCAGCGCGCAAACCTCTGGGGCCAACGTCCTGACTTTC
D: TRBD1; size: many; J: TRBJ1-2; V: TRBV2; CDR3: CASSEGDRAYGYTF; DNA: TGTGCCAGCAGTGAAGGGGACAGAGCCTATGGCTACACCTTC
D: .; size: many; J: TRBJ2-5; V: TRBV11-2; CDR3: CASSLGGPRQETQYF; DNA: TGTGCCAGCAGCTTAGGTGGTCCTAGGCAAGAGACCCAGTACTTC
D: .; size: many; J: TRBJ1-2; V: TRBV11-2; CDR3: CASSPRPDGLLWGYTF; DNA: TGTGCCAGCAGCCCACGGCCCGACGGCCTCCTATGGGGCTACACCTTC
D: TRBD1; size: few; J: TRBJ2-5; V: TRBV7-2; CDR3: CASSLVEQGAEETQYF; DNA: TGTGCCAGCAGCTTAGTAGAACAGGGGGCTGAAGAGACCCAGTACTTC
D: TRBD1; size: .; J: TRBJ2-7; V: TRBV28; CDR3: CASSPLGTGAYEQYF; DNA: TGTGCCAGCAGCCCTCTTGGGACAGGGGCCTACGAGCAGTACTTC
D: .; size: few; J: TRBJ2-2; V: TRBV7-7; CDR3: CASSPALNTGELFF; DNA: TGTGCTAGCAGCCCCGCCCTGAACACCGGGGAGCTGTTTTTT
D: TRBD2; size: many; J: TRBJ2-7; V: TRBV20-1; CDR3: CSPFPRGGRNHEQYF; DNA: TGCAGTCCATTCCCCAGGGGCGGGAGGAACCACGAGCAGTACTTC
D: .; size: few; J: TRBJ1-1; V: TRBV6-1; CDR3: CASSPRTFGAEAFF; DNA: TGTGCCAGCAGTCCAAGGACTTTCGGAGCGGAAGCTTTCTTT
D: .; size: .; J: TRBJ1-3; V: TRBV29-1; CDR3: CSVEPLPGRSSGNTIYF; DNA: TGCAGCGTTGAACCTCTCCCGGGACGGAGCTCTGGAAACACCATATATTTT
D: .; size: .; J: TRBJ1-5; V: TRBV4-1; CDR3: CASSQPGTSSNQPQHF; DNA: TGCGCCAGCAGCCAGCCCGGGACTAGTAGCAATCAGCCCCAGCATTTT
D: TRBD1; size: .; J: TRBJ2-5; V: TRBV19; CDR3: CASSTDRGLTQYF; DNA: TGTGCCAGTAGTACCGACAGGGGATTGACCCAGTACTTC
D: .; size: many; J: TRBJ2-7; V: TRBV3-1; CDR3: CASSISGRYYEQYF; DNA: TGTGCCAGCAGCATTTCCGGGAGATACTACGAGCAGTACTTC
D: TRBD2; size: few; J: TRBJ2-2; V: TRBV6-2/TRBV6-3; CDR3: CASSYLAGGPDTGELFF; DNA: TGTGCCAGCAGTTACCTAGCGGGAGGGCCAGACACCGGGGAGCTGTTTTTT
D: .; size: few; J: TRBJ1-5; V: TRBV30; CDR3: CAWSPGADQPQHF; DNA: TGTGCCTGGAGTCCGGGGGCGGATCAGCCCCAGCATTTT
D: .; size: many; J: TRBJ2-7; V: TRBV28; CDR3: CASSRSGTHRTYEQYF; DNA: TGTGCCAGCAGTCGTTCCGGGACTCACCGTACGTACGAGCAGTACTTC
D: .; size: .; J: TRBJ2-1; V: TRBV12-3/TRBV12-4; CDR3: CASSGGAPASYNEQFF; DNA: TGTGCCAGCAGTGGGGGAGCGCCCGCCTCCTACAATGAGCAGTTCTTC